This T cell receptor (beta chain) originates from a study of monozygotic twins with inflammatory bowel disease. TCRdb derives one entry per CDR3 protein from the 5' RACE reads, leaving out DNA. The sample holds about 160,000 distinct CDR3 sequences. Germline V gives CDR1 MNHNS, CDR2 SASEGT. The CDR3 runs 15 residues. The clonotype originates from a human donor with ulcerative colitis or Crohn's disease, or a healthy co-twin of an affected twin (not recorded which). The sample taken for sequencing was blood. The chain employs TRBV6-1 and TRBJ1-2; TCRdb selects TRBD1, and the lack of DNA leaves this call unchecked. This CDR3 reads CASGPSAAGSYGYTF.